This is a list of T cell receptor beta chains from one sample in a study of cytomegalovirus exposure and HLA in healthy donors. Libraries were prepared by immunoSEQ multiplex PCR; TCRdb keeps only in-frame clonotypes and omits some of them. In the table there are under 55,000 clones, around 72% of which are singletons. The sequenced sample consisted of PBMCs. All receptors come from a man younger than 35 in good health and CMV-seronegative. Each CDR3 is given with its conserved first and last residue. The D gene is left open where the match is weak. Rows give clone size only sometimes, using once, few, many, or a class for an expanded clone.

>TRBJ1-1|TRBD1|.|TRBV29-1
CSETRGVNTEAFF
TGCAGCGAGACCAGGGGGGTTAACACTGAAGCTTTCTTT
>TRBJ2-7|TRBD2|.|TRBV2
CASRLRLAGIRPPYEQYF
TGTGCCAGCCGATTAAGACTAGCGGGAATCCGTCCCCCCTACGAGCAGTACTTC
>TRBJ2-7|TRBD1|few|TRBV27
CASSLRQGVTYEQYF
TGTGCCAGCAGTTTGCGACAGGGAGTTACCTACGAGCAGTACTTC
>TRBJ2-1|TRBD1|.|TRBV30
CAWTSGQGTHNEQFF
TGTGCCTGGACTTCAGGACAGGGGACTCACAATGAGCAGTTCTTC
>TRBJ2-3|TRBD2|.|TRBV7-9
CASSTTSGRIDTQYF
TGTGCCAGCAGCACTACTAGCGGGAGGATAGATACGCAGTATTTT
>TRBJ1-2|.|.|TRBV2
CASSEVMGLQGGYTF
TGTGCCAGCAGTGAAGTTATGGGTCTCCAGGGTGGCTACACCTTC
>TRBJ2-1|.|few|TRBV6-1
CASTSLRSRGNEQFF
TGTGCCAGCACCTCCTTAAGATCCAGGGGCAATGAGCAGTTCTTC
>TRBJ2-1|TRBD2|.|TRBV6-5
CASSLSTSVYNEQFF
TGTGCCAGCAGTCTCTCGACTAGCGTGTACAATGAGCAGTTCTTC
>TRBJ1-1|.|.|TRBV28
CASRPLPGLTNTEAFF
TGTGCCAGCAGGCCATTGCCGGGACTGACAAACACTGAAGCTTTCTTT
>TRBJ1-1|.|once|TRBV14
CASSQDLEGRAFF
TGTGCCAGCAGCCAAGATCTGGAGGGCCGGGCTTTCTTT
>TRBJ2-2|.|.|TRBV7-2
CASSLVANTGELFF
TGTGCCAGCAGCTTAGTAGCGAACACCGGGGAGCTGTTTTTT
>TRBJ1-3|.|few|TRBV7-2
CASSFGQPGNTIYF
TGTGCCAGCAGCTTCGGACAGCCGGGAAACACCATATATTTT
>TRBJ1-4|.|.|TRBV28
CASSLSRNEKLFF
TGTGCCAGCAGTTTGTCCAGGAATGAAAAACTGTTTTTT
>TRBJ1-2|.|few|TRBV28
CASSFPSTGYGYTF
TGTGCCAGCAGTTTTCCTTCGACAGGCTATGGCTACACCTTC
>TRBJ1-4|TRBD1|.|TRBV5-1
CASSLDAGGKLFF
TGCGCCAGCAGCTTGGACGCAGGGGGAAAACTGTTTTTT
>TRBJ2-7|.|.|TRBV29-1
CSVEQNYEQYF
TGCAGCGTTGAACAGAACTACGAGCAGTACTTC
>TRBJ2-5|.|once|TRBV10-3
CAISEPREETQYF
TGTGCCATCAGTGAGCCCAGGGAAGAGACCCAGTACTTC
>TRBJ1-2|TRBD1|.|TRBV29-1
CSVEPGQNVYGYTF
TGCAGCGTTGAGCCGGGACAGAACGTCTATGGCTACACCTTC
>TRBJ2-7|.|.|TRBV11-3
CASSSGPGSYEQYF
TGTGCCAGCAGCTCAGGGCCCGGGTCCTACGAGCAGTACTTC
>TRBJ1-1|.|.|TRBV28
CASSLGRLRDPEAFF
TGTGCCAGCAGTTTAGGCCGACTCCGGGATCCTGAAGCTTTCTTT
>TRBJ2-5|TRBD1|.|TRBV6-5
CASSPTGYVKETQYF
TGTGCCAGCAGTCCGACAGGGTATGTGAAAGAGACCCAGTACTTC
>TRBJ1-1|TRBD1|.|TRBV19
CASKDRVNTEAFF
TGTGCCAGTAAGGACAGGGTCAACACTGAAGCTTTCTTT
>TRBJ1-6|TRBD1|.|TRBV18
CASSPSAGGINSPLHF
TGTGCCAGCTCACCCTCCGCAGGGGGTATCAATTCACCCCTCCACTTT
>TRBJ2-1|.|.|TRBV5-6
CASSLAGGKTYNEQFF
TGTGCCAGCAGCTTGGCCGGCGGGAAGACCTACAATGAGCAGTTCTTC
>TRBJ2-1|TRBD1|once|TRBV30
CAWSASLYYRDRDYNEQFF
TGTGCCTGGAGTGCATCTTTATATTACCGGGACAGGGACTACAATGAGCAGTTCTTC
>TRBJ2-1|.|once|TRBV30
CAWSTTQRSGDEQFF
TGTGCCTGGAGTACCACGCAGCGGTCTGGGGATGAGCAGTTCTTC
>TRBJ2-7|.|once|TRBV11-2
CASSLSQLVYEQYF
TGTGCCAGCAGCTTATCACAGTTAGTATACGAGCAGTACTTC
>TRBJ2-7|TRBD2|few|TRBV4-2
CASSQEVRAGYEQYF
TGTGCCAGCAGCCAAGAGGTCAGAGCGGGGTACGAGCAGTACTTC
>TRBJ1-5|TRBD1|once|TRBV30
CALGQGSRQPQHF
TGTGCCTTGGGACAGGGAAGCCGGCAGCCCCAGCATTTT
>TRBJ1-1|TRBD1|.|TRBV7-6
CASSSSGQSEAFF
TGTGCCAGCAGCTCCTCGGGACAGAGTGAAGCTTTCTTT
>TRBJ2-3|TRBD2|few|TRBV28
CASSLASGNPDTQYF
TGTGCCAGCAGTTTAGCAAGCGGGAACCCAGATACGCAGTATTTT
>TRBJ2-7|TRBD1|.|TRBV6-1
CASLYRGILPYEQYF
TGTGCCAGCCTTTACAGGGGCATTTTGCCCTACGAGCAGTACTTC
>TRBJ1-4|.|.|TRBV4-1
CASSQDGSGLNEKLFF
TGCGCCAGCAGCCAAGATGGGTCAGGCCTTAATGAAAAACTGTTTTTT
>TRBJ2-2|TRBD2|.|TRBV29-1
CSVEAGLAGVVTGELFF
TGCAGCGTTGAAGCGGGACTAGCGGGAGTCGTGACCGGGGAGCTGTTTTTT
>TRBJ1-2|TRBD1|.|TRBV4-3
CASSQPGTGLNGYTF
TGCGCCAGCAGCCAACCCGGGACAGGGCTTAATGGCTACACCTTC
>TRBJ1-1|.|.|TRBV6-5
CASSYSFQVDTEAFF
TGTGCCAGCAGTTACTCATTCCAGGTGGACACTGAAGCTTTCTTT
>TRBJ1-2|TRBD1|few|TRBV28
CASNQQGAFGNYGYTF
TGTGCCAGCAACCAACAGGGGGCTTTTGGTAACTATGGCTACACCTTC
>TRBJ2-1|TRBD1|.|TRBV2
CASRQGAFDEQFF
TGTGCCAGCCGACAGGGGGCGTTCGATGAGCAGTTCTTC
>TRBJ2-5|TRBD2|.|TRBV5-1
CASSLGLAGQETQYF
TGCGCCAGCAGCTTGGGACTAGCGGGACAAGAGACCCAGTACTTC
>TRBJ2-2|.|.|TRBV6-5
CASSYWGPLTDGELFF
TGTGCCAGCAGTTACTGGGGGCCCCTTACGGACGGGGAGCTGTTTTTT
>TRBJ1-2|TRBD1|.|TRBV6-6
CASSSHMGQGLAGYTF
TGTGCCAGCAGTTCTCATATGGGACAGGGCCTAGCGGGCTACACCTTC
>TRBJ2-7|.|.|TRBV11-3
CASSLSGGTYEQYF
TGTGCCAGCAGCTTATCGGGCGGGACCTACGAGCAGTACTTC
>TRBJ1-3|.|.|TRBV29-1
CSVVGRAGNTIYF
TGCAGCGTGGTCGGGAGGGCTGGAAACACCATATATTTT
>TRBJ1-4|.|.|TRBV7-9
CASTFDLGGEKLFF
TGTGCCAGCACCTTCGACCTTGGAGGCGAAAAACTGTTTTTT
>TRBJ1-2|TRBD1|.|TRBV5-6
CASRRQGSSSNYGYTF
TGTGCCAGCAGACGACAGGGATCGTCTTCTAACTATGGCTACACCTTC
>TRBJ2-5|.|.|TRBV5-1
CASSPTEETQYF
TGCGCCAGCAGTCCGACAGAAGAGACCCAGTACTTC
>TRBJ1-1|.|.|TRBV25-1
CASRGRMNTEAFF
TGTGCCAGCAGGGGGAGGATGAACACTGAAGCTTTCTTT
>TRBJ2-5|TRBD1|.|TRBV4-1
CASSQGRDSYQETQYF
TGCGCCAGCAGCCAAGGTAGGGACAGCTACCAAGAGACCCAGTACTTC
>TRBJ2-1|TRBD2|.|TRBV7-3
CASSLSGGNNEQFF
TGTGCCAGCAGCCTCTCGGGGGGGAACAATGAGCAGTTCTTC
>TRBJ2-7|TRBD2|.|TRBV6-6
CASSYSSGFEQYF
TGTGCCAGCAGTTACTCTAGCGGGTTCGAGCAGTACTTC
>TRBJ1-2|.|.|TRBV6-4
CASSDSAGTNYGYTF
TGTGCCAGCAGTGACTCGGCAGGCACAAACTATGGCTACACCTTC
>TRBJ2-7|TRBD2|.|TRBV9
CASSVAASGSHEQYF
TGTGCCAGCAGCGTAGCGGCTAGCGGGAGCCACGAGCAGTACTTC